Given below is one T cell receptor (beta chain) in context. V shed 0 bases and J 9 bases; nucleotides not matched to a gene: 7. The CDR3 sequence is 15 residues long. CDR1 and CDR2 from the germline V gene are LGHNT and FRNRAP. The data stem from a study of T cells in localized non-small cell lung cancer. Clones were read by immunoSEQ multiplex PCR, and TCRdb kept only the in-frame ones, dropping some. Seen here are about 40,000 clones, approximately 84% observed once, and the top ten hold 5% to 7%. The sequence was obtained from a man aged 40 to 75 with stage I lung adenocarcinoma. Specimen: peripheral blood, collected before any cancer treatment. The rearrangement joins TRBV12-5 to TRBJ2-1, with 8 bases aligning to TRBD2. The chain's CDR3 is CASGLVRSGGGEQFF. CDR3 in DNA: TGTGCTAGTGGTTTGGTCCGAAGCGGGGGCGGTGAGCAGTTCTTC.